The source of this TCR beta chain is a study of T cells after somatic rescue of genetic block (dated by TCRdb to the early 2020s). Some background on the complete study: What the study looked at was long-term robustness, specifically in a T-cell system that came about through somatic rescue of a genetic block in T-cell development.

Libraries were built with the immunoSEQ multiplex PCR assay. TCRdb limited this immuneACCESS table to in-frame rearrangements with V and J called. A share of clones is missing; checked studies link under half to unresolved V genes, and the rest is unexplained. The sample includes 45,000 to 55,000 clones, with 90% to 96% observed a single time. Jointly, the top ten make up about 0.076% of the sample. In the case of this clone: Its antigen remains undetermined. Base quality data are lacking; no much larger clone is found one base away.

The CDR3 runs 14 amino acids, cysteine and phenylalanine included. Kept here is only the CDR3 DNA, which spans 42 bases and is read in frame from base 1. Taken from the germline V gene (reference sequence), the CDR1 and CDR2 loops are LNHDA and SQIVND. Trimming removed 3 bases from V and 0 bases from J, leaving 8 bases between the germline ends. Sequencing was done on a sample of peripheral blood mononuclear cells (PBMCs). The chain uses TRBV19 and TRBJ1-2, with no reliable assignment of the D segment. The receptor comes from a child in the first two years of life. The DNA reads TGTGCCAGTAGTATCTCCAGAGCTAACTATGGCTACACCTTC. Translated, this gives CASSISRANYGYTF.